Below, one T cell receptor (beta chain) is given with its context. V was cut by 8 bases and J by 1 base, with 8 bases left in between. The CDR3 runs 12 residues. CDR1 is MNHEY and CDR2 is SVGAGI in the germline V gene. TCRdb's table, derived via immunoSEQ multiplex PCR, lists solely in-frame clones and lacks some. The sample includes fewer than 250,000 clones, around 80% of them seen just once. The data stem from a study of blood T cell repertoires in COVID-19. This chain uses TRBV6-5 with TRBJ2-5; D unresolved. This receptor was identified in a human donor in a cohort sampled during active COVID-19. The sequenced material came from peripheral blood. The DNA for the CDR3 is TGTGCCAGCCACAGATTCCAAGAGACCCAGTACTTC. It specifies CASHRFQETQYF.